This TCR beta chain was recorded in a study of radiation and T cells in renal cell carcinoma. General study points: Pretreatment tumor biopsies were lacking, so baseline clonotypes are unknown. From baseline, blood top tumor clonotypes peaked at 2 weeks post-radiation.

Looked up from germline, CDR1 is MNHEY and CDR2 is SMNVEV (reference sequence). The V and J ends lost 6 bases and 4 bases respectively, with 15 bases between them. The CDR3 loop spans 14 amino acids. Note on this clone: Its antigen is not known.

Time point defined: baseline pretreatment blood. Treatment of the sample: 15 Gy SBRT to primary tumor, nephrectomy 4 weeks later. Radiation-treated patients gave blood at baseline, week 2 and week 4. Sequencing used immunoSEQ multiplex PCR; TCRdb keeps in-frame clones, though not all of them. The sample carries about 140,000 clones, around four fifths recorded once. This specimen was blood, taken from a patient whose treatment included radiotherapy and nephrectomy. The chain combines TRBV27 with TRBJ1-2, with D possibly TRBD1 on 5 matching bases. This TCR was sampled from a woman between 50 and 59 years old with renal cell carcinoma. Here the CDR3 DNA reads TGTGCCAGCAGGGACTCCGGGACCCGCTATGGCTACACCTTC. The encoded protein is CASRDSGTRYGYTF.